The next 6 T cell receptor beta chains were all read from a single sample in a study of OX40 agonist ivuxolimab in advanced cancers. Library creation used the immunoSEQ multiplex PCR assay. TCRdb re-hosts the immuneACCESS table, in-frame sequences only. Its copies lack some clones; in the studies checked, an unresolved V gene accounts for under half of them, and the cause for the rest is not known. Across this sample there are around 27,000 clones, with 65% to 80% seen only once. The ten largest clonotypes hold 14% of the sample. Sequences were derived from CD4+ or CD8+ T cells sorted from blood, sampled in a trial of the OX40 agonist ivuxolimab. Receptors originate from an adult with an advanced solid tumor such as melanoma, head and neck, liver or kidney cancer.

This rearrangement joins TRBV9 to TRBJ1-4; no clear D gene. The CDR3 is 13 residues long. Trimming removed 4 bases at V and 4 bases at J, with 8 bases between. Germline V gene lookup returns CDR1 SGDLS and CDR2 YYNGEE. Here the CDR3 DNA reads TGTGCCAGCAGCCGTGGGTATAATGAAAAACTGTTTTTT. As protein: CASSRGYNEKLFF.

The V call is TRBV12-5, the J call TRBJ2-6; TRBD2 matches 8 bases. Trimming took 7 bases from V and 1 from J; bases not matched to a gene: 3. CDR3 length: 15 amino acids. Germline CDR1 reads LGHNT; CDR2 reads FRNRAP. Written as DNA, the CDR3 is TGTGCTAGTGCCGGGAGGGGTTCTGGGGCCAACGTCCTGACTTTC. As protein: CASAGRGSGANVLTF. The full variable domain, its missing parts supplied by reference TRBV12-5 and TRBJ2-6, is DARVTQTPRHKVTEMGQEVTMRCQPILGHNTVFWYRQTMMQGLELLAYFRNRAPLDDSGMPKDRFSAEMPDATLATLKIQPSEPRDSAVYFCASAGRGSGANVLTFGAGSRLTVL.

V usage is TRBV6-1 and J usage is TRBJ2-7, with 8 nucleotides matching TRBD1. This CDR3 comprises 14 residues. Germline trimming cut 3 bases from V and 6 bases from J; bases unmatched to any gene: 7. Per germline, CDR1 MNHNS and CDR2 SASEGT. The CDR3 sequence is CASSEWQGAGEQYF. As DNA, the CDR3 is TGTGCCAGCAGTGAGTGGCAGGGGGCCGGCGAGCAGTACTTC.

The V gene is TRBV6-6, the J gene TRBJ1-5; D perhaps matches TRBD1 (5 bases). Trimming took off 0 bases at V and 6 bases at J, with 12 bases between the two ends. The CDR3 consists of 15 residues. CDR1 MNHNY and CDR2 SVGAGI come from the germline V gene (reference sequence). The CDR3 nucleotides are TGTGCCAGCAGTTACTCCCCAGGGAGAAGTCAGCCCCAGCATTTT. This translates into CASSYSPGRSQPQHF.

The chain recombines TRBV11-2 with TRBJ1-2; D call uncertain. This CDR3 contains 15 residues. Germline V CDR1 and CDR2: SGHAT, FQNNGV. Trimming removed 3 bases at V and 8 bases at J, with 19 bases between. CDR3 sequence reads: CASSFDGIAAEGYTF. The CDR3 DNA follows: TGTGCCAGCAGCTTTGACGGGATAGCGGCGGAAGGCTACACCTTC. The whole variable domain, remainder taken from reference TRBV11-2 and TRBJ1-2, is EAGVAQSPRYKIIEKRQSVAFWCNPISGHATLYWYQQILGQGPKLLIQFQNNGVVDDSQLPKDRFSAERLKGVDSTLKIQPAKLEDSAVYLCASSFDGIAAEGYTFGSGTRLTVV.

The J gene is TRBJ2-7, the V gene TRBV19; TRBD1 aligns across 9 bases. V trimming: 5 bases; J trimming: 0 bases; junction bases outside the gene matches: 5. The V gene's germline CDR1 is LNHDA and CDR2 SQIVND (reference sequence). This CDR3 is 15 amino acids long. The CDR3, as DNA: TGTGCCAGTAGTGCAGGGACAGGGCGCTCCTACGAGCAGTACTTC. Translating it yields CASSAGTGRSYEQYF.